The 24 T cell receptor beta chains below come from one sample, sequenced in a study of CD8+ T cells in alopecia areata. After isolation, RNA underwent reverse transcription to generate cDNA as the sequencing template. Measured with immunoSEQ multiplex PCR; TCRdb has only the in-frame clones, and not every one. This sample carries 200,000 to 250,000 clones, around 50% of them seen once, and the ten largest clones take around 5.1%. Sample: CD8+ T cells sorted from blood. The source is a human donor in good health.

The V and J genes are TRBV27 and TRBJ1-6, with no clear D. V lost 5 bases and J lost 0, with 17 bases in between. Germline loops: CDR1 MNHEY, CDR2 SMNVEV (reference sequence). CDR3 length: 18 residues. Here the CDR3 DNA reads TGTGCCAGCAGTCCAGACCGATACTACCGCTCCTATAATTCACCCCTCCACTTT. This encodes CASSPDRYYRSYNSPLHF.

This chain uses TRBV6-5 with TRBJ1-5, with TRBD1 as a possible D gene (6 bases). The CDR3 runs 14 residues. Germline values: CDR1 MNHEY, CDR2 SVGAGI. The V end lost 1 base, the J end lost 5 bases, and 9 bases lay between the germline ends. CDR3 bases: TGTGCCAGCAGTTACTACAGGGAAGATCAGCCCCAGCATTTT. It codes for CASSYYREDQPQHF.

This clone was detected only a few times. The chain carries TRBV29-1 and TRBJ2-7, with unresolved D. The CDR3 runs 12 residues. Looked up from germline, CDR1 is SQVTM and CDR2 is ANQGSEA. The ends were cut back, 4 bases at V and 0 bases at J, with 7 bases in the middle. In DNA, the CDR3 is TGCAGCGTTGCCGTCAGCTCCTACGAGCAGTACTTC. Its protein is CSVAVSSYEQYF.

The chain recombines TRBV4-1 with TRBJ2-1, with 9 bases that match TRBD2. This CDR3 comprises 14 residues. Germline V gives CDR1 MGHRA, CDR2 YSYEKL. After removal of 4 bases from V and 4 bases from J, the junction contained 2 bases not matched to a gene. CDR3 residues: CASSPLAGYNEQFF. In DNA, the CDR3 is TGCGCCAGCAGCCCACTAGCGGGTTACAATGAGCAGTTCTTC.

CDR3 sequence (DNA): TGTGCCAGCACCCTAGCGGGGGGACCATACAATGAGCAGTTCTTC. It codes for CASTLAGGPYNEQFF. The chain joins TRBV14 to TRBJ2-1; 11 bases are a match to TRBD2. CDR1 is SGHDN, CDR2 FVKESK, per germline. The CDR3 consists of 15 residues. V gave up 7 bases and J gave up 4 bases; unmatched junction bases: 6.

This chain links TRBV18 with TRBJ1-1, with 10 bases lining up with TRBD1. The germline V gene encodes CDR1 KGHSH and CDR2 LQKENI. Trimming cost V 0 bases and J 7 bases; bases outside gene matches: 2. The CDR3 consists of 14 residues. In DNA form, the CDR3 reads TGTGCCAGCTCACCACCGGGACAGGGGAATGAAGCTTTCTTT. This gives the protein CASSPPGQGNEAFF.

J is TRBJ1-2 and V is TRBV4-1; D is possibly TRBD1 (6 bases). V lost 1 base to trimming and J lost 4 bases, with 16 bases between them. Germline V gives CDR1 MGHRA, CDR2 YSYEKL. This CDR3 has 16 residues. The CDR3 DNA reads TGCGCCAGCAGCCAAGTAGGTTCGAGGGGGTCCTATGGCTACACCTTC. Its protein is CASSQVGSRGSYGYTF.

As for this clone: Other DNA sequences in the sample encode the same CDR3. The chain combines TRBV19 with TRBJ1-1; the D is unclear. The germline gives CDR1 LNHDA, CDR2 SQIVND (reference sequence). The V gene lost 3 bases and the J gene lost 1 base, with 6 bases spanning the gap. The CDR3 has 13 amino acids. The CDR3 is CASSIAENTEAFF. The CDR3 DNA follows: TGTGCCAGTAGTATTGCGGAGAACACTGAAGCTTTCTTT.

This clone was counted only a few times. CDR3 protein: CASSDSVYNEQFF. The CDR3 DNA is TGTGCCAGCAGTGACTCGGTGTACAATGAGCAGTTCTTC. The rearrangement joins TRBV6-4 to TRBJ2-1; D remains unclear. This CDR3 has 13 residues. Per germline, CDR1 MRHNA and CDR2 SNTAGT. V was clipped by 0 bases and J by 4 bases, with 4 bases between them.

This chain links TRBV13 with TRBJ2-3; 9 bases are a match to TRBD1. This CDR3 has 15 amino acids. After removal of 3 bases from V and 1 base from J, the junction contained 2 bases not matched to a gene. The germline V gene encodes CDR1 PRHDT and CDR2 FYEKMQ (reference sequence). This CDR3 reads CASSLGQGRTDTQYF. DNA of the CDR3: TGTGCCAGCAGCTTGGGACAGGGCCGCACAGATACGCAGTATTTT.

This CDR3 reads CSVQGTTYGYTF. CDR3 nucleotides: TGCAGCGTGCAGGGTACGACCTATGGCTACACCTTC. The chain employs TRBV29-1 and TRBJ1-2; possible D gene TRBD1, 5 bases. This CDR3 region has 12 residues. V dropped 6 bases and J dropped 4 bases, with 12 bases sitting between them. Germline V gives CDR1 SQVTM, CDR2 ANQGSEA.

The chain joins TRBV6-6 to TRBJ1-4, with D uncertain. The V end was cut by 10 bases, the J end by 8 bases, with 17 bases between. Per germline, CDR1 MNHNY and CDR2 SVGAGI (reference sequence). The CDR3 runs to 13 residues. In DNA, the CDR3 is TGTGCCACCCAGGCAGGTTTAAGGGAAAAACTGTTTTTT. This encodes CATQAGLREKLFF.

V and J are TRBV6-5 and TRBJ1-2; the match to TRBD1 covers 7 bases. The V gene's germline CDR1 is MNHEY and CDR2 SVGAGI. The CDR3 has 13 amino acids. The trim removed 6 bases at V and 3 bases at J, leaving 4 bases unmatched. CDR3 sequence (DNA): TGTGCCAGCAGCATCGGGACAGACTATGGCTACACCTTC. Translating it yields CASSIGTDYGYTF.

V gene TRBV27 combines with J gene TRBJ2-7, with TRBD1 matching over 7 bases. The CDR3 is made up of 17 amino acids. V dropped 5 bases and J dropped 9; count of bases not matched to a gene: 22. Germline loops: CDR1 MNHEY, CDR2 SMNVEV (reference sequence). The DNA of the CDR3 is TGTGCCAGCAGTAATAAACAGGGGTCAATACCTTCGATGGGGCAGTACTTC. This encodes CASSNKQGSIPSMGQYF.

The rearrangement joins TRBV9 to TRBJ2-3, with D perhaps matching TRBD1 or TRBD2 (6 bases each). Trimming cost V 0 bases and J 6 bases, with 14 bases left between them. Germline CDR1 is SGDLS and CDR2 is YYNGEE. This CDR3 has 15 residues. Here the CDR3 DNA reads TGTGCCAGCAGCGTAGTTTGGGGGGCCGGGGATACGCAGTATTTT. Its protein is CASSVVWGAGDTQYF.

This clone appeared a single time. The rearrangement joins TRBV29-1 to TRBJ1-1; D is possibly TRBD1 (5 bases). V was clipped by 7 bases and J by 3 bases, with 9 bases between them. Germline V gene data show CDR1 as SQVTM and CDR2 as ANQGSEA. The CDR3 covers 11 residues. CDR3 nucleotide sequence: TGCAGCGGACAGTTGGACACTGAAGCTTTCTTT. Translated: CSGQLDTEAFF.

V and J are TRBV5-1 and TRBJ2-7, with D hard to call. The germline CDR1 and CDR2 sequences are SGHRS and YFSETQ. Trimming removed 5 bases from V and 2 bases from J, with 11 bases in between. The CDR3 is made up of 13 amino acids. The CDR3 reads CASRHQLTYEQYF. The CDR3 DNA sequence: TGCGCCAGCAGACACCAACTTACCTACGAGCAGTACTTC.

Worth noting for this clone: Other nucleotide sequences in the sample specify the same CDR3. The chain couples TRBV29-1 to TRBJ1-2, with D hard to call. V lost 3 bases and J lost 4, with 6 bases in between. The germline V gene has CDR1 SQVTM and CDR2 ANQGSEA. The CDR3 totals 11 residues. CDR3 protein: CSVDGGYGYTF. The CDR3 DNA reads TGCAGCGTTGATGGCGGCTATGGCTACACCTTC.

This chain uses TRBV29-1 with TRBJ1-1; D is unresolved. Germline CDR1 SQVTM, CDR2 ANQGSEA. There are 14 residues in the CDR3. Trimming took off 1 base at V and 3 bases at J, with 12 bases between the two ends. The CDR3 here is CSVEVGRAHTEAFF. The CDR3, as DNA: TGCAGCGTTGAAGTGGGTAGGGCCCACACTGAAGCTTTCTTT.

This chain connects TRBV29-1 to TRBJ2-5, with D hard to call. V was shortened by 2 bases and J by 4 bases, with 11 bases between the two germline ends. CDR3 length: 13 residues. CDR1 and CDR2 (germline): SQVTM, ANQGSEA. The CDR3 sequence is CSVESFSPETQYF. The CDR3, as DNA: TGCAGCGTTGAAAGCTTCTCCCCAGAGACCCAGTACTTC. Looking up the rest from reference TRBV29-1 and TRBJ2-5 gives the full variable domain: SAVISQKPSRDICQRGTSLTIQCQVDSQVTMMFWYRQQPGQSLTLIATANQGSEATYESGFVIDKFPISRPNLTFSTLTVSNMSPEDSSIYLCSVESFSPETQYFGPGTRLLVL.

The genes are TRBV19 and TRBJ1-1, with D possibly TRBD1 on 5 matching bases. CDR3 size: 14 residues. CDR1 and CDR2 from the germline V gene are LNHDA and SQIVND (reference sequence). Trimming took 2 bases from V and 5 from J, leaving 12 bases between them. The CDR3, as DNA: TGTGCCAGTAGTATACGGGGGGAGTATACTGAAGCTTTCTTT. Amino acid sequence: CASSIRGEYTEAFF.

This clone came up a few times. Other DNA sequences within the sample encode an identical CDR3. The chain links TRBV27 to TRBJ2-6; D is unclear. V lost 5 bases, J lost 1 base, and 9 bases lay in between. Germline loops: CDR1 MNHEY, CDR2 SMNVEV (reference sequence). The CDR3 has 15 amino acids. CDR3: CASSLTGSGANVLTF. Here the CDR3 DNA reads TGTGCCAGCAGTCTCACCGGTTCTGGGGCCAACGTCCTGACTTTC.

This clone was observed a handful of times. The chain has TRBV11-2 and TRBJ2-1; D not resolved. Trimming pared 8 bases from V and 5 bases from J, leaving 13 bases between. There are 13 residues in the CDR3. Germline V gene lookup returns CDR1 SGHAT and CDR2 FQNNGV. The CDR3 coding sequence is TGTGCCAGCTTGGGTATGGCGGACAATGAGCAGTTCTTC. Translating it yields CASLGMADNEQFF.

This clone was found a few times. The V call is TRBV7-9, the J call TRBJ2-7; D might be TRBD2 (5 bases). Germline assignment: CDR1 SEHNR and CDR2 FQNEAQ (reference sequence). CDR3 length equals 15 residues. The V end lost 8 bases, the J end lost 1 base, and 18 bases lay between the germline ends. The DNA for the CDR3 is TGTGCCAGCGTCCCCCCAGCGGCTCCTTCCTACGAGCAGTACTTC. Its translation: CASVPPAAPSYEQYF.